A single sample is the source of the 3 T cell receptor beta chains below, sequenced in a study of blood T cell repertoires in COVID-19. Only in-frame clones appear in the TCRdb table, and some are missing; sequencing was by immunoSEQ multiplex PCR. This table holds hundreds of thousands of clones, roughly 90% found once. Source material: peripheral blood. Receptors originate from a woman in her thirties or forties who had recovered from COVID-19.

Here the CDR3 DNA reads TGTGCCAGTAGTATTTGGGGAGGCCCCAGCAATCAGCCCCAGCATTTT. This codes for CASSIWGGPSNQPQHF. V usage is TRBV19 and J usage is TRBJ1-5; D unresolved. From germline, CDR1 is LNHDA and CDR2 SQIVND (reference sequence). V lost 3 bases and J 1 base, leaving 13 bases between the germline ends. This CDR3 region has 16 residues. Based on the CDR3 plus reference TRBV19 and TRBJ1-5, the full variable domain is DGGITQSPKYLFRKEGQNVTLSCEQNLNHDAMYWYRQDPGQGLRLIYYSQIVNDFQKGDIAEGYSVSREKKESFPLTVTSAQKNPTAFYLCASSIWGGPSNQPQHFGDGTRLSIL.

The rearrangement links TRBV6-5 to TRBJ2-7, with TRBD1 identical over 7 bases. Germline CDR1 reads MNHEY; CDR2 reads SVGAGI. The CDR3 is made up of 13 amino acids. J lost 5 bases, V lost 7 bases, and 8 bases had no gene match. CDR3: CASTSGTAHEQYF. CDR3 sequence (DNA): TGTGCCAGCACCTCCGGGACAGCCCACGAGCAGTACTTC.

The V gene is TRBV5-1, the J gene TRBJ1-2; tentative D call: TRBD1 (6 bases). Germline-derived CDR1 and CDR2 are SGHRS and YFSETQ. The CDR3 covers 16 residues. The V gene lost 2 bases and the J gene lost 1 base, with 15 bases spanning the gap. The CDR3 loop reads CASSFEPRQVNYGYTF. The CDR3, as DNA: TGCGCCAGCAGCTTTGAGCCGAGACAGGTTAACTATGGCTACACCTTC.